These T cell receptor beta chains were read from a single sample in a study of Graves' ophthalmopathy and Graves' hyperthyroidism. MiXCR, applied by TCRdb to the multiplex PCR reads, yields one record per CDR3 protein. Of under 350,000 distinct CDR3 sequences detected, roughly a sixth appear once; the ten largest clones hold more than 9%. Sequenced: peripheral blood. The receptors come from an adult man with Graves' ophthalmopathy. Each CDR3 is given with its conserved first and last residue. The order of the fields is CDR3 DNA, CDR3 protein, V gene, clone size, J gene, D gene. The D gene is left open where the match is weak. Size values are once, few and many counts, or a class for expanded clones, and some rows have none.

TGTGCCAGCAGTGGTGGGACCGCGTTCCCCTTCGGCTACACCTTC	CASSGGTAFPFGYTF	TRBV6-1	many	TRBJ1-2	-
TGTGCCAGCAGCTTGGAAAGGGGACTAGCGGGCTCCTACGAGCAGTACTTC	CASSLERGLAGSYEQYF	TRBV11-2	-	TRBJ2-7	TRBD2
TGTGCCACCAGCAGACGGACTATACAAGAGACCCAGTACTTC	CATSRRTIQETQYF	TRBV15	many	TRBJ2-5	-
TGCAGTGCTCCCAAGGGGGGCAGGGGAGGTAATTCACCCCTCCACTTT	CSAPKGGRGGNSPLHF	TRBV20-1	many	TRBJ1-6	-
TGTGCCAGCAAGGACAGGGCTGAGACCCAGTACTTC	CASKDRAETQYF	TRBV12-3/TRBV12-4	many	TRBJ2-5	TRBD1
TGTGCCAGCAGTTACGGGACAGGGGGGTCACCCCTCCACTTT	CASSYGTGGSPLHF	TRBV6-5	many	TRBJ1-6	TRBD1
TGCAGTGCTAGAGATCCAGGGGCGCTTCTTCCTAACGGCTACACCTTC	CSARDPGALLPNGYTF	TRBV20-1	many	TRBJ1-2	-
TGTGCCAGCAGTTACGTGCGGACAGGGGGAGTGGTCGGGGAGCTGTTTTTT	CASSYVRTGGVVGELFF	TRBV6-2/TRBV6-3	many	TRBJ2-2	TRBD1
TGCAGCGTTTTGACTAGCGGGATGAGCGGGGAGCTGTTTTTT	CSVLTSGMSGELFF	TRBV29-1	many	TRBJ2-2	TRBD2
TGTGCCACCAGCAGAGCCTCCGGGGGTCTCTATGGCTACACCTTC	CATSRASGGLYGYTF	TRBV15	many	TRBJ1-2	-
TGTGCCAGTAGTAACGGACAGTATAGCAATCAGCCCCAGCATTTT	CASSNGQYSNQPQHF	TRBV19	many	TRBJ1-5	-
TGTGCCAGCACCCTGCAGACAGGCCTCTCCTACGAGCAGTACTTC	CASTLQTGLSYEQYF	TRBV6-1	many	TRBJ2-7	-
TGTGCCAGCAGCTCGAGGGGGGGAGATGATAGCAATCAGCCCCAGCATTTT	CASSSRGGDDSNQPQHF	TRBV7-8	many	TRBJ1-5	-
TGTGCCACCAGCAGAAGACAGGGCGCTGAAGCTTTCTTT	CATSRRQGAEAFF	TRBV15	-	TRBJ1-1	TRBD1
TGTGCCAGCAGTGCCCCCGAGACCCAGTACTTC	CASSAPETQYF	TRBV2	-	TRBJ2-5	-
TGTGCCAGCAGTTTGACAGGGTATAGCAATCAGCCCCAGCATTTT	CASSLTGYSNQPQHF	TRBV12-3/TRBV12-4	many	TRBJ1-5	TRBD1
TGCAGTGCCATACACCGCTCCTACGAGCAGTACTTC	CSAIHRSYEQYF	TRBV20-1	many	TRBJ2-7	-